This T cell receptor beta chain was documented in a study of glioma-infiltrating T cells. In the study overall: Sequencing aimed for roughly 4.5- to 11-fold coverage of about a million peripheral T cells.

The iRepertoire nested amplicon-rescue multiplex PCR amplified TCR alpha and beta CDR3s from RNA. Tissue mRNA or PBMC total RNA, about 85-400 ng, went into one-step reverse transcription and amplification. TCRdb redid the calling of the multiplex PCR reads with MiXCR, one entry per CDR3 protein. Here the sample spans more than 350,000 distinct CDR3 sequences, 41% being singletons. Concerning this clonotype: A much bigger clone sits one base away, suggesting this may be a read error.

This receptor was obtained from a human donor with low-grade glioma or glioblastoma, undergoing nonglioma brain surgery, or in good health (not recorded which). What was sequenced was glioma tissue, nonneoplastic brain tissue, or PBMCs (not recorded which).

The CDR3 DNA sequence: TGTGCCAGCAGTTCCTCCAGGGGGGCTGGAAACACCATATATTTT. As protein: CASSSSRGAGNTIYF. V and J are TRBV27 and TRBJ1-3, with 7 bases identical to TRBD1. J was trimmed by 2 bases and V by 4 bases; bases with no gene match: 5. Per germline, CDR1 MNHEY and CDR2 SMNVEV (reference sequence). The CDR3 extends over 15 amino acids.